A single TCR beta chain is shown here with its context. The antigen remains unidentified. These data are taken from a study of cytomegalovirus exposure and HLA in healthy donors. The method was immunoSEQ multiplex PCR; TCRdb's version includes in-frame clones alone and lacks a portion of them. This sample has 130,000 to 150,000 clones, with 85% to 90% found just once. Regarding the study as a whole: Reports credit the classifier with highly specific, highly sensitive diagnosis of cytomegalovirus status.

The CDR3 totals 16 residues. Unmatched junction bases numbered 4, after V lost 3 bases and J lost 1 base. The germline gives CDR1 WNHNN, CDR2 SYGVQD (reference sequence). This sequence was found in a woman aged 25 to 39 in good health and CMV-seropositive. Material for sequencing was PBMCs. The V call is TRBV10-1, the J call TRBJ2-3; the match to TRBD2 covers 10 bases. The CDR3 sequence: CASSDGLAAGTDTQYF. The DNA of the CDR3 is TGCGCCAGCAGTGATGGACTAGCGGCCGGCACAGATACGCAGTATTTT.